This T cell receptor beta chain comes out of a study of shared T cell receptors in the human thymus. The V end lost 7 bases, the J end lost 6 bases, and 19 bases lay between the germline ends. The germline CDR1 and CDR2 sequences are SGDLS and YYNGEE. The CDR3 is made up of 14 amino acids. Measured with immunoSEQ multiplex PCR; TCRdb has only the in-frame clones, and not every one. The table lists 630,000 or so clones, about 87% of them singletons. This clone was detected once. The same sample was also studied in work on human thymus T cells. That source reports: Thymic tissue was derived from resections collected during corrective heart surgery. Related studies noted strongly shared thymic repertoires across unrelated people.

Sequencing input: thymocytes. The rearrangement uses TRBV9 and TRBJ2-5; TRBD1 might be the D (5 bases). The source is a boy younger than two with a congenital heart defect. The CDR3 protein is CASPPGRTPQTQYF. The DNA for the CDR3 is TGTGCCAGCCCCCCTGGCCGGACACCCCAGACCCAGTACTTC.